This passage covers 10 T cell receptor beta chains from one sample sequenced in a study of Tregs in tolerant kidney transplant recipients. Assay used: immunoSEQ multiplex PCR; TCRdb lists only in-frame clones, some missing. The sample shows 110,000 or so clones, almost 95% of them seen only once. Sequenced: CD4+ T cells from blood. These receptors were obtained from a human donor in good health.

CDR3 DNA: TGTGCCAGCAGACAGGGCACTAATGAAAAACTGTTTTTT. This codes for CASRQGTNEKLFF. The chain employs TRBV2 and TRBJ1-4; TRBD1 is a possible D gene (6 bases). The V and J ends lost 6 bases and 2 bases respectively, with 7 bases between them. This CDR3 has 13 amino acids. In germline, CDR1 is SNHLY, CDR2 FYNNEI.

The chain employs TRBV5-4 and TRBJ1-4; D not resolved. Trimming left V 3 bases short and J 0 bases short, with 9 bases between. CDR3 size: 15 residues. Germline V gene data show CDR1 as SGHNT and CDR2 as YYREEE (reference sequence). This CDR3 is CASSWRKATNEKLFF. Written as DNA, the CDR3 is TGTGCCAGCAGCTGGAGAAAAGCAACTAATGAAAAACTGTTTTTT.

This rearrangement joins TRBV5-6 to TRBJ2-7, with TRBD1 matching 8 bases. The trim removed 5 bases at V and 6 bases at J, leaving 7 bases unmatched. This CDR3 spans 13 amino acids. CDR1 and CDR2 from the germline V gene are SGHDT and YYEEEE. As DNA, the CDR3 is TGTGCCAGCAGGGCGGACAGGGTCGGCGAGCAGTACTTC. It is translated as CASRADRVGEQYF.

The rearrangement joins TRBV5-1 to TRBJ1-4; D possibly corresponds to TRBD1 (5 bases). Trimming left V 1 base short and J 8 bases short, with 15 bases between. The CDR3 is made up of 15 amino acids. The germline gives CDR1 SGHRS, CDR2 YFSETQ. In DNA form, the CDR3 reads TGCGCCAGCAGCTTGACGAGGGCATCAGGGGAAAAACTGTTTTTT. Encoded protein: CASSLTRASGEKLFF.

This clone appeared a few times. The chain links TRBV7-3 to TRBJ1-5; D call uncertain. The CDR3 runs 13 residues. CDR1 and CDR2 from the germline V gene are SGHTA and FQGTGA. V was shortened by 2 bases and J by 6 bases, with 8 bases between the two germline ends. CDR3 sequence reads: CASSLYSGQPQHF. The CDR3 DNA reads as TGTGCCAGCAGCTTATACAGCGGTCAGCCCCAGCATTTT. The full variable domain, rest sourced from reference TRBV7-3 and TRBJ1-5, is GAGVSQTPSNKVTEKGKYVELRCDPISGHTALYWYRQSLGQGPEFLIYFQGTGAADDSGLPNDRFFAVRPEGSVSTLKIQRTERGDSAVYLCASSLYSGQPQHFGDGTRLSIL.

The V gene is TRBV4-1, the J gene TRBJ2-1; perhaps TRBD2 as D (5 bases). Germline-derived CDR1 and CDR2 are MGHRA and YSYEKL. This CDR3 spans 16 amino acids. Trimming took off 0 bases at V and 4 bases at J, with 13 bases between the two ends. The CDR3 here is CASSQDPSRSYNEQFF. The CDR3 DNA reads TGCGCCAGCAGCCAAGATCCTAGCCGTTCGTACAATGAGCAGTTCTTC.

The chain is built from TRBV5-1 and TRBJ2-7, with 12 bases lining up with TRBD2. The V gene end was trimmed by 4 bases and the J gene end by 3 bases; junction bases not matched to a gene: 5. The germline gives CDR1 SGHRS, CDR2 YFSETQ. The CDR3 length is 15 residues. CDR3 nucleotide sequence: TGCGCCAGCAGCATACTGACTAGCGGGGGCTACGAGCAGTACTTC. It codes for CASSILTSGGYEQYF.

The chain employs TRBV19 and TRBJ2-5; D not resolved. From germline, CDR1 is LNHDA and CDR2 SQIVND (reference sequence). V was cut by 5 bases and J by 2 bases, with 21 bases left in between. This CDR3 contains 17 residues. In DNA, the CDR3 is TGTGCCAGTAGTCCCGTTTGGGCCGGCGGTGATCAAGAGACCCAGTACTTC. Translated, it gives CASSPVWAGGDQETQYF.

V is TRBV11-2 and J is TRBJ1-2; 8 bases are shared with TRBD1. J lost 4 bases, V lost 7 bases, and 8 bases had no gene match. CDR1 is SGHAT, CDR2 FQNNGV, per germline. The CDR3 spans 14 residues. CDR3 residues: CASTSPGQVYGYTF. Written as DNA, the CDR3 is TGTGCCAGCACCTCACCGGGACAGGTCTATGGCTACACCTTC.

The chain uses TRBV6-4 and TRBJ1-2; D remains unclear. This CDR3 region has 14 residues. Trimming pared 5 bases from V and 5 bases from J, leaving 15 bases between. Germline values: CDR1 MRHNA, CDR2 SNTAGT. CDR3 nucleotides: TGTGCCAGCAGTCGTGGGGTAATGGGATATGGCTACACCTTC. Amino acids: CASSRGVMGYGYTF.